A selection of T cell receptor beta chains follows, all from one sample in a study of T cells in Graves' hyperthyroidism and ophthalmopathy. TCRdb redid the calling of the multiplex PCR reads with MiXCR, one entry per CDR3 protein. The sample shows 300,000 to 500,000 distinct CDR3 sequences, over 12% of them seen only once. The sample consisted of blood. Receptors originate from a man between 45 and 60 years old with Graves' ophthalmopathy. Both conserved end residues are part of each CDR3. Fields, in order: clone size, D gene, V gene, J gene, CDR3 DNA, CDR3 protein. A D gene is named only where the DNA matches it firmly. A row's size may be missing; if present it is once, few, many or a size class.

>few|-|TRBV12-3/TRBV12-4|TRBJ1-1
TGTGCCAGCAGTTTAGGGAGGGCGACCGAACTTCCTTTCTTT
CASSLGRATELPFF
>-|TRBD1|TRBV29-1|TRBJ1-2
TGCAGCGCTGGGGGGGACAGGGTGGGCTATGGCTACACCTTC
CSAGGDRVGYGYTF
>-|-|TRBV2|TRBJ2-2
TGTGCCAGCAAAAGGGGCACCGGGGAGCTGTTTTTT
CASKRGTGELFF
>-|-|TRBV9|TRBJ2-3
TGTGCCAGCAGCCTAATAGGGAGACGGACAGATACGCAGTATTTT
CASSLIGRRTDTQYF
>few|-|TRBV7-9|TRBJ1-1
TGTGCCAGCAGCTTACCTAACAGGGCTTCCACTGAAGCTTTCTTT
CASSLPNRASTEAFF
>many|-|TRBV7-8|TRBJ2-1
TGTGCCAGCAGCTTATGGGGGTCATCCTACAATGAGCAGTTCTTC
CASSLWGSSYNEQFF
>many|-|TRBV30|TRBJ1-5
TGTGCCTGGAGCCCAGGACTTTTTCAGCCCCAGCATTTT
CAWSPGLFQPQHF
>many|-|TRBV20-1|TRBJ2-5
TGCAGTGCTATAAGTACGGGGGAAGAGACCCAGTACTTC
CSAISTGEETQYF
>-|-|TRBV9|TRBJ2-2
TGTGCCAGCAGCCGAGAGGACACCGGGGAGCTGTTTTTT
CASSREDTGELFF
>-|-|TRBV19|TRBJ1-3
TGTGCCAGTAGTATCGCCGACGGAAACACCATATATTTT
CASSIADGNTIYF
>-|-|TRBV29-1|TRBJ2-5
TGCAGCGTTGAAACGAAAGAGACCCAGTACTTC
CSVETKETQYF
>-|TRBD1|TRBV10-3|TRBJ1-2
TGTGCCATCAGGGAGACAGGGCGTGGCTACACCTTC
CAIRETGRGYTF
>many|-|TRBV30|TRBJ1-1
TGTGCCTGGGTCAGTTTGTACACTGAAGCTTTCTTT
CAWVSLYTEAFF
>many|-|TRBV2|TRBJ2-1
TGTGCCAGCAGTTTGTCGGGAGTCCAATACAATGAGCAGTTCTTC
CASSLSGVQYNEQFF
>many|TRBD2|TRBV18|TRBJ2-1
TGTGCCAGCTCACGCGGACTAGCGGGGGATCGGTCCTACAATGAGCAGTTCTTC
CASSRGLAGDRSYNEQFF
>many|TRBD1|TRBV7-2|TRBJ2-1
TGTGCCAGCAGCTTATCGTCGACAGGGGGTTACAATGAGCAGTTCTTC
CASSLSSTGGYNEQFF
>-|-|TRBV30|TRBJ1-1
TGTGCCTGGAGTGTGCCCCCGAACACTGAAGCTTTCTTT
CAWSVPPNTEAFF
>few|TRBD2|TRBV6-1|TRBJ2-1
TGTGCCAGCAGTGGGCGGACTAGCGGGATGAACAATGAGCAGTTCTTC
CASSGRTSGMNNEQFF
>-|-|TRBV29-1|TRBJ1-2
TGCAGCGTTGAACTAGCTAACTATGGCTACACCTTC
CSVELANYGYTF